A selection of T cell receptor beta chains follows, all from one sample in a study of blood T cell repertoires in COVID-19. Clones were sequenced by immunoSEQ multiplex PCR, and TCRdb holds only the in-frame ones, with some missing. This table has fewer than 90,000 clones, about 77% appearing once. The sample taken for sequencing was peripheral blood. Receptor source: a man between 65 and 79 years old with COVID-19, enrolled during active disease. Each CDR3 is given with its conserved first and last residue. D genes are given only for firm matches. The size of a clone is reported for some rows only, either as once, few or many, or as a class for expanded clones.

- | TRBJ1-1 | TRBV7-8 | - | CASSRDRNTEAFF | TGTGCCAGCAGCCGCGACAGAAACACTGAAGCTTTCTTT
TRBD2 | TRBJ2-5 | TRBV29-1 | - | CSVEWVGGETQYF | TGCAGCGTTGAATGGGTGGGAGGGGAGACCCAGTACTTC
TRBD2 | TRBJ2-1 | TRBV10-2 | once | CASSEAGGGNEQFF | TGCGCCAGCAGTGAGGCGGGAGGAGGGAATGAGCAGTTCTTC
- | TRBJ1-1 | TRBV5-1 | - | CASSLDGGGGAFF | TGCGCCAGCAGCTTGGATGGGGGCGGAGGAGCTTTCTTT
- | TRBJ1-1 | TRBV25-1 | - | CASSVAGAGTEAFF | TGTGCCAGCAGTGTTGCGGGCGCCGGCACTGAAGCTTTCTTT
TRBD2 | TRBJ2-1 | TRBV5-1 | - | CASSLGLAGGQNEQFF | TGCGCCAGCAGCTTGGGATTAGCGGGGGGGCAAAATGAGCAGTTCTTC
TRBD1 | TRBJ1-1 | TRBV5-1 | - | CASSSGTGGLEAFF | TGCGCCAGCAGCAGCGGGACAGGGGGCCTTGAAGCTTTCTTT
TRBD2 | TRBJ2-7 | TRBV7-8 | few | CASSTSAGGLVYEQYF | TGTGCCAGCAGTACCTCCGCGGGAGGACTAGTCTACGAGCAGTACTTC
- | TRBJ1-1 | TRBV9 | few | CASSAYRDGNTEAFF | TGTGCCAGCAGCGCTTACAGGGACGGGAACACTGAAGCTTTCTTT
TRBD1 | TRBJ1-1 | TRBV19 | - | CASSLDRANTEAFF | TGTGCCAGTAGTTTGGACAGGGCGAACACTGAAGCTTTCTTT
- | TRBJ1-5 | TRBV25-1 | few | CASGSGEPQHF | TGTGCCAGTGGGTCGGGGGAGCCCCAGCATTTT
- | TRBJ1-2 | TRBV5-4 | - | CASSIGRGLNYGYTF | TGTGCCAGCAGCATTGGGCGGGGACTTAACTATGGCTACACCTTC
TRBD1 | TRBJ2-1 | TRBV6-2/TRBV6-3 | - | CASSYGGYRGRVDEQFF | TGTGCCAGCAGTTACGGCGGGTACAGGGGGCGAGTCGATGAGCAGTTCTTC
TRBD2 | TRBJ2-2 | TRBV6-2/TRBV6-3 | few | CASSRTSGAGELFF | TGTGCCAGCAGTAGGACTAGCGGGGCCGGGGAGCTGTTTTTT
TRBD1 | TRBJ1-1 | TRBV19 | - | CASSIQGANTEAFF | TGTGCCAGTAGCATACAGGGGGCGAACACTGAAGCTTTCTTT
TRBD1 | TRBJ1-1 | TRBV30 | - | CAWSPSGGTEAFF | TGTGCCTGGAGTCCTTCAGGGGGAACTGAAGCTTTCTTT
TRBD1 | TRBJ1-6 | TRBV10-3 | few | CAIRGTGNSPLHF | TGTGCCATCAGGGGGACAGGAAATTCACCCCTCCACTTT
- | TRBJ1-2 | TRBV19 | medium-sized | CASSGIYTASYGYTF | TGTGCCAGTAGCGGGATTTACACTGCTTCTTATGGCTACACCTTC